The clone carrying this T cell receptor (beta chain) appeared many times. This entry is derived from a study of T cells in Graves' hyperthyroidism and ophthalmopathy. The CDR3 is 14 amino acids. V lost 2 bases to trimming and J lost 2 bases, with 9 bases between them. Germline V CDR1 and CDR2: LGHDT, YNNKEL (reference sequence). Disease lasting under 3 months, a NOSPECS grade of at least 4, and a Clinical Activity Score of at least 3 were features of the ophthalmopathy patients. Exclusion of patients followed from uncontrolled infection, other autoimmune disease, pregnancy or lactation. The PBMCs were sourced from fresh peripheral blood (less than 11 ml). Amplified TCR beta CDR3 regions derived from RNA transcripts. Initially, a first-round RT-PCR of the TCR CDR3 employed the HTBI primer set. TCRdb passed the multiplex PCR reads through MiXCR, listing each CDR3 protein once. The sample lists roughly 400,000 distinct CDR3 sequences; roughly an eighth were seen once.

The sample taken for sequencing was blood. The clonotype was recovered from a man aged 50 or older with Graves' ophthalmopathy. The chain uses TRBV3-1 and TRBJ1-1; no definite D call. CDR3 sequence: CASSQPRGNTEAFF. The CDR3 region has the DNA TGTGCCAGCAGCCAACCCCGGGGAAACACTGAAGCTTTCTTT.